The 12 T cell receptor beta chains reported below all come from one sample, sequenced in a study of neoadjuvant anti-PD-1 for oral cavity cancer. Profiled with immunoSEQ multiplex PCR; TCRdb holds only in-frame clones, not every one. The table has about 16,000 clones, approximately 79% seen once. The specimen comprised PBMCs, sampled before nivolumab (anti-PD-1) treatment. The receptors come from a person aged 40 to 85 with oral cavity squamous cell carcinoma.

The chain carries TRBV10-3 and TRBJ2-3; D is perhaps TRBD1 (8 bases). This CDR3 comprises 13 residues. V lost 10 bases to trimming and J lost 5 bases, with 16 bases between them. From germline, CDR1 is ENHRY and CDR2 SYGVKD. The CDR3 DNA sequence: TGTGCCACCCACAGGGGGGGCAAAGATACGCAGTATTTT. Protein: CATHRGGKDTQYF.

This rearrangement joins TRBV5-1 to TRBJ1-2; 8 bases match TRBD1. The germline V gene has CDR1 SGHRS and CDR2 YFSETQ. V gave up 4 bases and J gave up 8 bases; unmatched junction bases: 7. The CDR3 sequence is 13 residues long. As DNA, the CDR3 is TGCGCCAGCAGCCTTGACAGGGGAGGAGGCTACACCTTC. This translates into CASSLDRGGGYTF. The whole variable domain, remainder taken from reference TRBV5-1 and TRBJ1-2, is KAGVTQTPRYLIKTRGQQVTLSCSPISGHRSVSWYQQTPGQGLQFLFEYFSETQRNKGNFPGRFSGRQFSNSRSEMNVSTLELGDSALYLCASSLDRGGGYTFGSGTRLTVV.

V is TRBV7-9 and J is TRBJ1-1; weak D call: TRBD1 (5 bases). Trimming left V 5 bases short and J 4 bases short, with 23 bases between. The CDR3 has 17 amino acids. Germline CDR1 SEHNR, CDR2 FQNEAQ (reference sequence). In DNA form, the CDR3 reads TGTGCCAGCAGCCCTTTGATGTGGGAGGGGACGGTCACTGAAGCTTTCTTT. It yields the protein CASSPLMWEGTVTEAFF.

This chain uses TRBV5-1 with TRBJ2-7, with 11 bases matching TRBD2. The germline gives CDR1 SGHRS, CDR2 YFSETQ. J was trimmed by 7 bases and V by 3 bases; bases with no gene match: 12. CDR3 size: 16 residues. The CDR3 protein is CASSSILSGTSGEQYF. The CDR3, as DNA: TGCGCCAGCAGCTCCATCCTTTCAGGGACTAGCGGAGAGCAGTACTTC.

The chain couples TRBV5-1 to TRBJ1-1, with D possibly TRBD1 on 6 matching bases. The V end was cut by 3 bases, the J end by 2 bases, with 11 bases between. The CDR3 runs 14 residues. Germline V gene sequence: CDR1 SGHRS, CDR2 YFSETQ. Here the CDR3 DNA reads TGCGCCAGCAGCTGGGGACAAAGCAACACTGAAGCTTTCTTT. It specifies CASSWGQSNTEAFF.

V and J are TRBV4-1 and TRBJ1-2, with D hard to call. There are 14 residues in the CDR3. Germline-derived CDR1 and CDR2 are MGHRA and YSYEKL. Trimming shortened V by 3 bases and J by 9 bases, and 17 bases separated the two germline ends. CDR3 in DNA: TGCGCCAGCAGCCACCCCAGGAGCAGATTCCGCTACACCTTC. As protein: CASSHPRSRFRYTF.

This chain joins TRBV2 and TRBJ2-5, with TRBD2 as a possible D gene (6 bases). Germline V gene lookup returns CDR1 SNHLY and CDR2 FYNNEI. V lost 2 bases and J lost 5, with 15 bases in between. The length of the CDR3 is 15 residues. The CDR3 protein is CASSERPGDLETQYF. CDR3 nucleotide sequence: TGTGCCAGCAGTGAAAGGCCGGGGGATCTGGAGACCCAGTACTTC.

The chain links TRBV28 to TRBJ1-1; D not resolved. Trimming shortened V by 2 bases and J by 0 bases, and 7 bases separated the two germline ends. CDR1 MDHEN and CDR2 SYDVKM come from the germline V gene. The CDR3 length is 14 residues. CDR3 coding DNA: TGTGCCAGCAGTTTAAACAGAATGAACACTGAAGCTTTCTTT. This translates into CASSLNRMNTEAFF. The full variable domain, its missing parts supplied by reference TRBV28 and TRBJ1-1, is DVKVTQSSRYLVKRTGEKVFLECVQDMDHENMFWYRQDPGLGLRLIYFSYDVKMKEKGDIPEGYSVSREKKERFSLILESASTNQTSMYLCASSLNRMNTEAFFGQGTRLTVV.

The chain employs TRBV19 and TRBJ2-7; the D gene is possibly TRBD2 (6 bases). This CDR3 is built from 14 residues. V lost 6 bases and J lost 3, with 15 bases in between. The germline CDR1 and CDR2 sequences are LNHDA and SQIVND (reference sequence). CDR3 DNA sequence: TGTGCCAGTAGGCCCCAGGGAGGCAACTACGAGCAGTACTTC. Translation gives CASRPQGGNYEQYF.

In this sample, this clone turned up once. V is TRBV5-1 and J is TRBJ2-4, with D hard to call. The V gene's germline CDR1 is SGHRS and CDR2 YFSETQ. The germline V and J ends were trimmed by 2 bases and 9 bases, with 12 bases remaining between them. This CDR3 spans 13 amino acids. CDR3: CASSLTPWAIQYF. CDR3 nucleotides: TGCGCCAGCAGCTTAACTCCCTGGGCCATTCAGTACTTC.

This chain connects TRBV29-1 to TRBJ2-5; either TRBD1 or TRBD2 may fit D (5 bases each). The CDR3 sequence is 11 residues long. Trimming took 5 bases from V and 4 from J, leaving 8 bases between them. Germline values: CDR1 SQVTM, CDR2 ANQGSEA. The CDR3: CSVSGGETQYF. CDR3 DNA sequence: TGCAGCGTTTCTGGGGGAGAGACCCAGTACTTC.

This clone was observed a handful of times. This chain connects TRBV16 to TRBJ2-7; possibly TRBD1 or TRBD2 for D (5 bases each). V lost 1 base to trimming and J lost 2 bases, with 24 bases between them. CDR3 length: 19 residues. CDR1 and CDR2 (germline): KGHSY, FQNENV. The CDR3 region is CASSQFPSPRDPTPYEQYF. Here the CDR3 DNA reads TGTGCCAGCAGCCAATTTCCGTCCCCCCGGGACCCCACCCCCTACGAGCAGTACTTC.